This T cell receptor (beta chain) was sequenced during a study of tumor and adjacent non-tumor tissue in lung cancer. Study-wide findings and caveats: Tumor tissue had significantly higher TCR diversity than normal lung. Normal lung showed higher cumulative top 100 clone frequency than tumor. Higher tumor TCR diversity was associated with shorter survival.

Comments on this clonotype: Antigen unknown. Sequence at one end of the junction differs from germline and may be a read error.

The library came from three nested PCR rounds adapted from ARM-PCR protocols. MiXCR, run by TCRdb on the multiplex PCR reads, gives a single entry per CDR3 protein. The sample contains about 98,000 distinct CDR3 sequences, approximately 80% of which appear only once. RNA was extracted from bulk tissue without any cell sorting. Distant lung tissue was collected more than 3 cm away from the tumor edge. Looked up from germline, CDR1 is SGHAT and CDR2 is FQNNGV. This CDR3 is 14 amino acids long. The TCR originated in a man in his fifties or sixties with small cell lung cancer. The sequencing input was distant non-tumor lung tissue. This chain uses TRBV11-2 with TRBJ2-1; D gene ambiguous. The CDR3: CAISLEARLVEQLF. The CDR3 region has the DNA TGTGCCATCAGCTTAGAGGCAAGGTTGGTTGAGCAGCTCTTC.